This entry lists 3 T cell receptor beta chains sequenced from one sample in a study of technical replicates of blood from several donors. Data came from immunoSEQ multiplex PCR; TCRdb stores just in-frame clones and leaves some out. The top ten clones hold roughly 4.8% of a sample with some 69,000 clones, roughly 88% of them seen once. The sequenced sample was PBMCs. These receptors all stem from a human donor in good health. Some clones in this sample may be carry-over from other donors' samples.

The V and J genes are TRBV5-5 and TRBJ1-3, with D hard to call. Per the germline V gene, CDR1 is SGHKS and CDR2 is YYEKEE (reference sequence). The CDR3 has 15 residues. With 0 bases removed from V and 9 bases from J, the gap between germline ends came to 16 bases. As DNA, the CDR3 is TGTGCCAGCAGCTTGGCCGACACCGGAACCGGCACCATATATTTT. Translated: CASSLADTGTGTIYF. Full variable domain (missing parts from reference TRBV5-5 and TRBJ1-3): DAGVTQSPTHLIKTRGQQVTLRCSPISGHKSVSWYQQVLGQGPQFIFQYYEKEERGRGNFPDRFSARQFPNYSSELNVNALLLGDSALYLCASSLADTGTGTIYFGEGSWLTVV.

V is TRBV4-3 and J is TRBJ2-1; 8 nucleotides match TRBD1. There are 13 residues in the CDR3. Per germline, CDR1 LGHNA and CDR2 YSLEER. Trimming took 7 bases from V and 6 from J; bases not matched to a gene: 5. The CDR3 reads CASTHRGVNEQFF. CDR3 DNA sequence: TGCGCCAGCACACACAGGGGGGTCAATGAGCAGTTCTTC.

This clone was detected only once. The chain has TRBV4-2 and TRBJ2-5; the match to TRBD1 covers 10 bases. The V gene's germline CDR1 is LGHNA and CDR2 YNFKEQ. The CDR3 is 16 amino acids. V trimming: 0 bases; J trimming: 6 bases; junction bases outside the gene matches: 7. The CDR3 DNA reads TGTGCCAGCAGCCAAGATGGGACAGGGGTTATGAAGACCCAGTACTTC. Translated: CASSQDGTGVMKTQYF.